The 17 T cell receptor beta chains presented below share a single source sample, sequenced in a study of blood T cell repertoires in COVID-19. Generated by immunoSEQ multiplex PCR, the TCRdb table keeps only in-frame clones and is missing some. The table includes 200,000 or so clones, 75% to 85% detected once. The sample consisted of PBMCs or T cells enriched from blood (not recorded which). All receptors come from a woman aged 40 to 50 with acute COVID-19.

This chain connects TRBV7-9 to TRBJ2-5; D not resolved. Per germline, CDR1 SEHNR and CDR2 FQNEAQ (reference sequence). This CDR3 is 14 amino acids long. V lost 3 bases, J lost 0 bases, and 8 bases lay in between. This CDR3 reads CASSLSVYQETQYF. DNA for the CDR3: TGTGCCAGCAGCTTGTCCGTGTACCAAGAGACCCAGTACTTC.

This clone was seen a few times. The chain recombines TRBV5-1 with TRBJ1-1; D perhaps matches TRBD1 (5 bases). Germline V gene lookup returns CDR1 SGHRS and CDR2 YFSETQ. This CDR3 contains 16 residues. V was pared by 4 bases and J by 0 bases, with 16 bases between. The CDR3, as DNA: TGCGCCAGCAGCCCCTGGGGGGTAGGAATGAACACTGAAGCTTTCTTT. Its translation: CASSPWGVGMNTEAFF.

The genes are TRBV5-4 and TRBJ2-7; possibly TRBD1 for D (5 bases). Trimming removed 1 base at V and 3 bases at J, with 11 bases between. Germline V gene lookup returns CDR1 SGHNT and CDR2 YYREEE (reference sequence). The CDR3 sequence is 14 residues long. The CDR3 protein is CASSLRRDGYEQYF. The DNA of the CDR3 is TGTGCCAGCAGCTTGCGCAGGGATGGCTACGAGCAGTACTTC.

This sequence joins TRBV19 and TRBJ2-2; D possibly corresponds to TRBD1 (6 bases). V was trimmed by 3 bases and J by 5 bases, leaving 10 bases between them. There are 14 residues in the CDR3. Germline V gene lookup returns CDR1 LNHDA and CDR2 SQIVND (reference sequence). The CDR3 DNA follows: TGTGCCAGTAGTATCTACAGGGAGACCGGGGAGCTGTTTTTT. The encoded protein is CASSIYRETGELFF.

This clone appeared a few times. V gene TRBV5-6 combines with J gene TRBJ2-7; maybe TRBD2 (5 bases). The V and J ends lost 3 bases and 3 bases respectively, with 13 bases between them. CDR1 is SGHDT and CDR2 is YYEEEE in the germline V gene. CDR3 length: 14 residues. The CDR3 loop is CASSSMGSVYEQYF. Here the CDR3 DNA reads TGTGCCAGCAGCTCTATGGGTAGCGTCTACGAGCAGTACTTC.

V gene TRBV18 combines with J gene TRBJ1-5; TRBD1 aligns across 8 bases. V lost 5 bases and J lost 5; bases outside the gene matches: 2. CDR1 and CDR2 (germline): KGHSH, LQKENI. CDR3 length equals 13 residues. The CDR3 loop is CASSLQGDQPQHF. In DNA, the CDR3 is TGTGCCAGCTCATTACAGGGGGATCAGCCCCAGCATTTT. Based on the CDR3 plus reference TRBV18 and TRBJ1-5, the full variable domain is NAGVMQNPRHLVRRRGQEARLRCSPMKGHSHVYWYRQLPEEGLKFMVYLQKENIIDESGMPKERFSAEFPKEGPSILRIQQVVRGDSAAYFCASSLQGDQPQHFGDGTRLSIL.

The chain recombines TRBV29-1 with TRBJ2-2; TRBD1 matches 9 bases. CDR3 length: 17 amino acids. V shed 6 bases and J 4 bases; nucleotides not matched to a gene: 15. Germline CDR1 SQVTM, CDR2 ANQGSEA. For the CDR3, the DNA is TGCAGCGTGGGGGACAGGGCAACTAGCGATAGCACCGGGGAGCTGTTTTTT. Translated, it gives CSVGDRATSDSTGELFF.

V is TRBV5-1 and J is TRBJ2-7; 10 bases map to TRBD1. CDR1 and CDR2 (germline): SGHRS, YFSETQ. After removal of 4 bases from V and 0 bases from J, the junction contained 4 bases not matched to a gene. The CDR3 spans 15 residues. The CDR3 sequence: CASSERQGASYEQYF. CDR3 DNA sequence: TGCGCCAGCAGCGAGCGACAGGGGGCCTCCTACGAGCAGTACTTC.

The DNA for the CDR3 is TGTGCCAGCAGCATCAGACAGGGTCATTCACCCCTCCACTTT. Translated, it gives CASSIRQGHSPLHF. This chain joins TRBV6-5 and TRBJ1-6; 7 bases are shared with TRBD1. Germline-derived CDR1 and CDR2 are MNHEY and SVGAGI. The CDR3 runs 14 residues. Trimming cost V 6 bases and J 8 bases; bases outside gene matches: 7.

The chain recombines TRBV5-6 with TRBJ1-4; no clear D gene. V shed 2 bases and J shed 2 bases, with 7 bases lying between them. Germline CDR1 is SGHDT and CDR2 is YYEEEE. The CDR3 has 14 amino acids. The CDR3 DNA is TGTGCCAGCAGCTTAGGACTGACTAATGAAAAACTGTTTTTT. Translated: CASSLGLTNEKLFF.

CDR3 sequence: CASSQEDSSSGANVLTF. The CDR3 nucleotides read TGCGCCAGCAGCCAAGAAGACAGCTCCTCTGGGGCCAACGTCCTGACTTTC. The chain carries TRBV4-3 and TRBJ2-6; D perhaps matches TRBD1 (5 bases). Trimming pared 0 bases from V and 0 bases from J, leaving 9 bases between. This CDR3 comprises 17 residues. Germline-derived CDR1 and CDR2 are LGHNA and YSLEER.

The chain is built from TRBV18 and TRBJ1-1, with D hard to call. V lost 3 bases and J 0 bases, leaving 8 bases between the germline ends. The CDR3 is 14 residues long. Germline values: CDR1 KGHSH, CDR2 LQKENI. The CDR3 loop reads CASSPSTMNTEAFF. CDR3 nucleotide sequence: TGTGCCAGCTCACCCTCTACTATGAACACTGAAGCTTTCTTT. Full variable domain (outside the CDR3, taken from reference TRBV18 and TRBJ1-1): NAGVMQNPRHLVRRRGQEARLRCSPMKGHSHVYWYRQLPEEGLKFMVYLQKENIIDESGMPKERFSAEFPKEGPSILRIQQVVRGDSAAYFCASSPSTMNTEAFFGQGTRLTVV.

The V and J genes are TRBV19 and TRBJ2-1, with 12 positions matching TRBD2. In germline, CDR1 is LNHDA, CDR2 SQIVND (reference sequence). The CDR3 consists of 15 residues. Trimming took 8 bases from V and 4 from J; bases not matched to a gene: 6. CDR3 nucleotides: TGTGCCAGTTCACTAGCGGGAGGTTTTTACAATGAGCAGTTCTTC. Protein product: CASSLAGGFYNEQFF.

V and J are TRBV6-4 and TRBJ2-1; the match to TRBD2 covers 11 bases. This CDR3 spans 18 amino acids. V lost 0 bases and J lost 1; bases outside the gene matches: 5. Germline V gives CDR1 MRHNA, CDR2 SNTAGT. The CDR3 reads CASSDSWLAGGSYNEQFF. The DNA of the CDR3 is TGTGCCAGCAGTGACTCGTGGCTAGCGGGGGGATCCTACAATGAGCAGTTCTTC.

The gene calls are TRBV11-2 and TRBJ2-3; 13 bases line up with TRBD2. V shed 8 bases, J shed 3 bases, and the junction held 11 bases outside the gene matches. The CDR3 spans 17 residues. The germline V gene has CDR1 SGHAT and CDR2 FQNNGV. The CDR3 DNA follows: TGTGCCAGCCGGTCTGGACTAGCGGGGGCGGCGACAGATACGCAGTATTTT. Its translation is CASRSGLAGAATDTQYF.

In this sample, this clone turned up a few times. The rearrangement links TRBV28 to TRBJ1-1; 7 bases align to TRBD1. V shed 6 bases, J shed 4 bases, and the junction held 2 bases outside the gene matches. There are 12 residues in the CDR3. Germline CDR1 MDHEN, CDR2 SYDVKM. The CDR3 protein is CASRQGFTEAFF. The CDR3 DNA reads as TGTGCCAGCAGACAGGGGTTCACTGAAGCTTTCTTT.

The rearrangement joins TRBV3-1 (or the pseudogene TRBV3-2) to TRBJ2-3; 8 bases match TRBD2. The CDR3 runs to 17 residues. V was pared by 4 bases and J by 0 bases, with 9 bases of the junction left unmatched. Germline assignment: CDR1 LGHDT and CDR2 YNNKEL (reference sequence). CDR3 region: CASSRTPSGSSTDTQYF. CDR3 nucleotides: TGTGCCAGCAGCCGAACCCCTAGCGGGTCTAGCACAGATACGCAGTATTTT.